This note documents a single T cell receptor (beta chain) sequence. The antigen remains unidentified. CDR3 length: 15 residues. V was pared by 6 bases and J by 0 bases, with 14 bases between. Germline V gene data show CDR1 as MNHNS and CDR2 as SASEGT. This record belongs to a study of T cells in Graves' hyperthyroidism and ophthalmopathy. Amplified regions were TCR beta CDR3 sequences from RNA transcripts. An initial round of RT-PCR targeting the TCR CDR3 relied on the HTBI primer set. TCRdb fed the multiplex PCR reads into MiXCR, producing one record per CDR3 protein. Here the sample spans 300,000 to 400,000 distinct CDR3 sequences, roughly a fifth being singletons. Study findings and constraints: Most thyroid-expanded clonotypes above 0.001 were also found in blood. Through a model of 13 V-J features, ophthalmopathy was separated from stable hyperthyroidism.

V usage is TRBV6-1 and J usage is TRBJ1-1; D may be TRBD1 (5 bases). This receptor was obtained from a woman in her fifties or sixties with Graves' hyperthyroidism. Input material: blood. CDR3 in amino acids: CASSTRRGLNTEAFF. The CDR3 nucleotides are TGTGCCAGCAGCACCCGAAGGGGTCTGAACACTGAAGCTTTCTTT.